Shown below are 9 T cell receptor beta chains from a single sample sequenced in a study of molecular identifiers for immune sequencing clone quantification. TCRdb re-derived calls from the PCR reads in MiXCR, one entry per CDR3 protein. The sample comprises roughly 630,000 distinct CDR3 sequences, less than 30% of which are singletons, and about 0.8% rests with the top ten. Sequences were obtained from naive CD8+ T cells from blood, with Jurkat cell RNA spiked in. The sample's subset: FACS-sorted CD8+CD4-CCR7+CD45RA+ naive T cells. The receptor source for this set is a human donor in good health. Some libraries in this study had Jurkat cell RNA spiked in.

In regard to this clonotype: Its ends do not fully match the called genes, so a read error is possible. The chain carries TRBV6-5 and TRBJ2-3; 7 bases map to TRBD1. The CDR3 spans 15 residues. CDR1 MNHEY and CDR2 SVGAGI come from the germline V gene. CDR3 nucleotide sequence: TGCGCCAGCAGCTCGAGCGGATCCGGGACAGATACGCTGTATTTT. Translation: CASSSSGSGTDTLYF.

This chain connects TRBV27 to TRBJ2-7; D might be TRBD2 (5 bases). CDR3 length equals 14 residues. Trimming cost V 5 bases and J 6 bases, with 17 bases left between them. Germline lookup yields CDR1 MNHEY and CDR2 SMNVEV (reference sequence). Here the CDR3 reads CASSPTGLAREQYF. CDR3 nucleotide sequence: TGTGCCAGCAGTCCCACCGGACTGGCTCGCGAGCAGTACTTC.

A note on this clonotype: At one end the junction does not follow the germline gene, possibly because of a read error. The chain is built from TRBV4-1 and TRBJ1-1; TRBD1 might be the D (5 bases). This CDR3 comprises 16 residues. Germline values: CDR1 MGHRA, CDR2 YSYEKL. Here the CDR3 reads CASSQASYKEDTEALF. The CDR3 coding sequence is TGCGCCAGCAGCCAAGCCAGCTATAAGGAGGACACTGAAGCTCTCTTT.

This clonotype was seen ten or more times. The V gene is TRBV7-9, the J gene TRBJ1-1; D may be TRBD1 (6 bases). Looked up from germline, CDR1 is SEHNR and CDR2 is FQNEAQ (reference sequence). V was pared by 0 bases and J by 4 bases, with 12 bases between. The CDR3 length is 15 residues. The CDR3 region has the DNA TGTGCCAGCAGCTTAGCAGTGGGGGCGTTCACTGAAGCTTTCTTT. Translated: CASSLAVGAFTEAFF.

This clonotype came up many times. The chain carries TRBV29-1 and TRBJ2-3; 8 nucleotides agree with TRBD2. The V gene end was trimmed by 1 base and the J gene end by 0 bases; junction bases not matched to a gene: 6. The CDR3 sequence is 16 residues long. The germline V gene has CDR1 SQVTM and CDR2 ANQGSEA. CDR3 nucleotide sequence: TGCAGCGTTGAAGGTGCGGGAGGAATGAGCACAGATACGCAGTATTTT. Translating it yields CSVEGAGGMSTDTQYF.

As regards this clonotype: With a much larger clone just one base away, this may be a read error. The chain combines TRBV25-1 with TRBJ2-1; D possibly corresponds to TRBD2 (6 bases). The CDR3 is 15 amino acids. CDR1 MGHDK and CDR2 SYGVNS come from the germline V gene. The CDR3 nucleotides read TGTGCCAGCAGTGATGAGGGCGGGAAGTACAATGAGCAGTCCTTC. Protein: CASSDEGGKYNEQSF.

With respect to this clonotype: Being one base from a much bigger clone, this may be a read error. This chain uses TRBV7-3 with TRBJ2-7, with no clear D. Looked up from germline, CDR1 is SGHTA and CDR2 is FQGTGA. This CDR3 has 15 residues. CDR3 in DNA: TGTGCCGGCAGCCCTCTGGCAGCCGAACCCCACGAGCAGTACTTC. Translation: CAGSPLAAEPHEQYF.

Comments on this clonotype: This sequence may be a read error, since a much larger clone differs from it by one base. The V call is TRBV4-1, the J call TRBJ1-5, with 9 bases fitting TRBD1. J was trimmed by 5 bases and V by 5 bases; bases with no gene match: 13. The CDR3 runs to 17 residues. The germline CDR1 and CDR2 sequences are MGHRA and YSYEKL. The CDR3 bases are TGCGCCAGCAGCTTGGCCGGGACAGGGTACGGGGATCAGCCCCAGCATTTT. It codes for CASSLAGTGYGDQPQHF.

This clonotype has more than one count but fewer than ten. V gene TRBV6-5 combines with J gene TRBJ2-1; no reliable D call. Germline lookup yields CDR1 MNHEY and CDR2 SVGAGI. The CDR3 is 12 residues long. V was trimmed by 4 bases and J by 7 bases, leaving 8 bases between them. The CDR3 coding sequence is TGTGCCAGCAGTTCCGATAGGAATGAGCAGTTCTTC. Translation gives CASSSDRNEQFF.